The rows below give T cell receptor beta chains drawn from one sample of a study of control samples from healthy donors and cancer patients. Sequencing was performed with immunoSEQ multiplex PCR; in TCRdb, only in-frame clones are kept and a portion is missing. Of some 99,000 clones detected, approximately 90% appear once; the ten largest clones hold 15% to 20%. The sample comprised blood. The receptors were gathered from a woman in her 50s in good health. CDR3s include the opening cysteine and the closing phenylalanine or tryptophan. D genes are given only for firm matches. Clone size is given for some rows only: seen once, a few or many times, or a class if the clone is expanded.

j_call | v_call | d_call | clone_size | cdr3_aa | cdr3_nt
TRBJ1-2 | TRBV27 | - | - | CASSTQGRGYTF | TGTGCCAGCAGTACGCAGGGGCGAGGCTACACCTTC
TRBJ2-5 | TRBV7-2 | - | once | CASSLGTNQETQYF | TGTGCCAGCAGCTTAGGAACAAACCAAGAGACCCAGTACTTC
TRBJ2-5 | TRBV4-1 | - | - | CASSQWGVETQYF | TGCGCCAGCAGCCAATGGGGGGTGGAGACCCAGTACTTC
TRBJ1-5 | TRBV5-4 | TRBD1 | - | CASSHTPPGQITYSNQPQHF | TGTGCCAGCAGCCATACCCCTCCGGGACAGATAACTTATAGCAATCAGCCCCAGCATTTT
TRBJ2-1 | TRBV27 | - | once | CASSSQLEYSYNEQFF | TGTGCCAGCAGTTCCCAACTAGAGTATTCCTACAATGAGCAGTTCTTC
TRBJ2-1 | TRBV6-5 | TRBD1 | - | CASSYAGQGANEQFF | TGTGCCAGCAGTTACGCGGGACAGGGGGCCAATGAGCAGTTCTTC
TRBJ2-4 | TRBV5-4 | - | - | CASSTTTVVAKNIQYF | TGTGCCAGCAGCACCACGACAGTAGTGGCCAAAAACATTCAGTACTTC
TRBJ2-3 | TRBV4-2 | TRBD1 | - | CASSSHGGQGRDTQYF | TGTGCCAGCAGCTCCCACGGGGGACAGGGGAGAGATACGCAGTATTTT
TRBJ1-4 | TRBV5-5 | - | - | CASSSSGQHNEKLFF | TGTGCCAGCAGCTCCTCAGGGCAGCATAATGAAAAACTGTTTTTT
TRBJ1-4 | TRBV5-5 | - | many | CASTPQGQRPEKLFF | TGTGCCAGCACCCCTCAGGGGCAGCGACCTGAAAAACTGTTTTTT
TRBJ2-7 | TRBV7-8 | TRBD2 | - | CASSFFPSGGNYEQYF | TGTGCCAGCAGCTTCTTCCCTAGCGGGGGTAACTACGAGCAGTACTTC
TRBJ1-2 | TRBV5-8 | - | - | CASSVGAGHGYTF | TGTGCCAGCAGCGTCGGAGCCGGTCATGGCTACACCTTC
TRBJ1-4 | TRBV5-1 | TRBD1 | - | CASSPSSLSGTGGEKLFF | TGCGCCAGCAGCCCCTCCTCCTTGTCCGGGACAGGGGGTGAAAAACTGTTTTTT
TRBJ1-4 | TRBV2 | TRBD1 | - | CASRDDRGRGKLFF | TGTGCCAGCAGGGATGACAGGGGCCGAGGAAAACTGTTTTTT
TRBJ2-3 | TRBV18 | - | - | CASSPRGTDTQYF | TGTGCCAGCTCACCACGGGGGACAGATACGCAGTATTTT
TRBJ2-1 | TRBV27 | - | - | CASSLFLLQGNEQFF | TGTGCCAGCAGTTTATTCCTTCTCCAGGGTAATGAGCAGTTCTTC
TRBJ1-2 | TRBV6-6 | - | - | CASSYSEAGGYTF | TGTGCCAGCAGTTACTCGGAGGCTGGCGGCTACACCTTC
TRBJ1-3 | TRBV6-1 | - | - | CASSDKRGYENTIYF | TGTGCCAGCAGTGATAAAAGGGGGTACGAAAACACCATATATTTT
TRBJ2-3 | TRBV6-6 | TRBD2 | - | CASSYSELAGADTQYF | TGTGCCAGCAGTTACAGTGAGCTAGCGGGAGCAGATACGCAGTATTTT
TRBJ1-2 | TRBV24-1 | TRBD1 | - | CATSSDRVNYGYTF | TGTGCCACCAGTTCGGACAGGGTAAACTATGGCTACACCTTC
TRBJ2-1 | TRBV15 | - | - | CATSPDRGYNEQFF | TGTGCCACCAGTCCGGACAGAGGGTACAATGAGCAGTTCTTC
TRBJ2-5 | TRBV5-6 | - | - | CASSNLDPVRHF | TGTGCCAGCAGTAACCTAGACCCAGTACGACACTTC
TRBJ2-7 | TRBV6-5 | TRBD2 | - | CASSYGLAESYEQYF | TGTGCCAGCAGTTACGGGCTAGCGGAGTCCTACGAGCAGTACTTC
TRBJ1-1 | TRBV27 | - | - | CASSLLWLNTEAFF | TGTGCCAGCAGTTTGTTATGGTTGAACACTGAAGCTTTCTTT
TRBJ1-2 | TRBV28 | - | - | CASSPGQRYGYTF | TGTGCCAGCAGTCCGGGACAAAGGTATGGCTACACCTTC
TRBJ1-2 | TRBV19 | - | - | CASSERGNYGYTF | TGTGCCAGTTCCGAAAGGGGCAACTATGGCTACACCTTC
TRBJ1-3 | TRBV4-1 | - | once | CASSQHTGISGNTIYF | TGCGCCAGCAGCCAGCATACAGGGATATCTGGAAACACCATATATTTT
TRBJ1-2 | TRBV7-9 | - | - | CASSLVGPAYGYTF | TGTGCCAGCAGCTTGGTGGGACCTGCCTACGGCTACACCTTC
TRBJ1-1 | TRBV30 | - | - | CAWVPTILTEAFF | TGTGCCTGGGTTCCTACCATACTTACTGAAGCTTTCTTT
TRBJ2-3 | TRBV1 | - | - | CTSSQDKGGESEDTQYF | TGCACCAGCAGCCAAGATAAGGGGGGGGAATCGGAAGATACGCAGTATTTT
TRBJ1-2 | TRBV3-1/TRBV3-2 | - | many | CASSLSSGPGGYTF | TGTGCCAGCAGCCTTTCTTCCGGGCCTGGCGGGTACACCTTC
TRBJ1-2 | TRBV11-2 | - | - | CASSLGWAGNYGYTF | TGTGCCAGCAGCTTAGGGTGGGCAGGAAACTATGGCTACACCTTC
TRBJ1-5 | TRBV10-3 | - | - | CAISGGTNQPQHF | TGTGCCATCAGTGGGGGCACCAATCAGCCCCAGCATTTT
TRBJ1-5 | TRBV3-1/TRBV3-2 | - | few | CASSPGVNQPQHF | TGTGCCAGCAGCCCGGGGGTCAATCAGCCCCAGCATTTT
TRBJ1-1 | TRBV2 | - | - | CASMWGGTEAFF | TGTGCCAGCATGTGGGGTGGAACTGAAGCTTTCTTT
TRBJ2-7 | TRBV7-9 | TRBD1 | - | CASAPGQGYEQYF | TGTGCCAGCGCACCGGGACAGGGGTACGAGCAGTACTTC
TRBJ2-7 | TRBV5-1 | TRBD2 | - | CASSLANPSGIEQYF | TGCGCCAGCAGCTTGGCCAACCCTAGCGGGATCGAGCAGTACTTC
TRBJ2-6 | TRBV27 | - | - | CASSLSGANVLTF | TGTGCCAGCAGTTTGTCAGGGGCCAACGTCCTGACTTTC
TRBJ2-3 | TRBV6-6 | TRBD1 | - | CASRTGQGTDTQYF | TGTGCCAGCAGGACCGGACAGGGGACAGATACGCAGTATTTT
TRBJ1-2 | TRBV19 | TRBD1 | - | CASTVFITGVRGYTF | TGTGCCAGTACCGTATTCATCACAGGGGTACGTGGCTACACCTTC
TRBJ1-1 | TRBV2 | - | few | CASSAGTNTEAFF | TGTGCCAGCAGTGCCGGGACGAACACTGAAGCTTTCTTT
TRBJ1-3 | TRBV5-6 | - | - | CASSFRGWGMTAGNTIYF | TGTGCCAGCAGCTTTCGGGGCTGGGGCATGACCGCTGGAAACACCATATATTTT
TRBJ1-5 | TRBV7-9 | TRBD1 | - | CASSLMLTRDSRDQPQHF | TGTGCCAGCAGCTTGATGCTTACCCGGGACAGCCGCGATCAGCCCCAGCATTTT
TRBJ1-6 | TRBV9 | - | - | CASSLGLSNSPLHF | TGTGCCAGCAGCCTGGGACTAAGCAATTCACCCCTCCACTTT
TRBJ2-3 | TRBV24-1 | TRBD2 | - | CATSDLRLAGTDTQYF | TGTGCCACCAGTGATTTAAGACTAGCGGGCACAGATACGCAGTATTTT
TRBJ2-1 | TRBV30 | - | once | CAWSVHKDEQFF | TGTGCCTGGAGTGTACACAAGGATGAGCAGTTCTTC
TRBJ1-2 | TRBV6-2/TRBV6-3 | TRBD1 | - | CASSYPRTGRGTF | TGTGCCAGCAGTTACCCCAGGACAGGAAGGGGCACCTTC
TRBJ2-5 | TRBV19 | - | - | CATTGRGQETQYF | TGTGCCACTACAGGCCGGGGTCAAGAGACCCAGTACTTC
TRBJ1-4 | TRBV30 | TRBD1 | - | CAWGSGQLNEKLFF | TGTGCCTGGGGGTCGGGACAGTTGAATGAAAAACTGTTTTTT
TRBJ1-2 | TRBV19 | - | - | CASSRFSSDSNYGYTF | TGTGCCAGTAGTAGGTTCTCGTCGGATTCTAACTATGGCTACACCTTC
TRBJ1-6 | TRBV15 | TRBD1 | - | CATSRDQAGGSPLHF | TGTGCCACCAGCAGAGATCAGGCAGGGGGGTCACCCCTCCACTTT
TRBJ2-1 | TRBV9 | TRBD2 | - | CASSVPQLAGIHEQFF | TGTGCCAGCAGCGTTCCTCAACTAGCGGGAATCCATGAGCAGTTCTTC
TRBJ1-2 | TRBV27 | TRBD1 | - | CASGTQGAYNYGYTF | TGTGCCAGCGGAACACAGGGGGCTTATAACTATGGCTACACCTTC
TRBJ2-1 | TRBV27 | - | - | CASTRLPALGYNEQFF | TGTGCCAGCACTAGACTACCGGCCCTGGGGTACAATGAGCAGTTCTTC
TRBJ2-3 | TRBV19 | - | - | CASRTASTDTQYF | TGTGCCAGTAGGACGGCAAGCACAGATACGCAGTATTTT